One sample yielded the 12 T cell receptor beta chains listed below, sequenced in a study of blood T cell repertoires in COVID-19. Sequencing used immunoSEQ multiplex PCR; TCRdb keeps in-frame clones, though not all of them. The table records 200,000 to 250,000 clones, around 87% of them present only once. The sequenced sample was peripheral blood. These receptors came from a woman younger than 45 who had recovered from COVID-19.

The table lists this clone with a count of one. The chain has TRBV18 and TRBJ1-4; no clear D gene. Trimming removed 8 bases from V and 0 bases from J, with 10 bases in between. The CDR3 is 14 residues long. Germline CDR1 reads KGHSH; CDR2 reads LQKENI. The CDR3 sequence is CASRPRTTNEKLFF. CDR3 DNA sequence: TGTGCCAGCCGTCCGAGGACAACTAATGAAAAACTGTTTTTT.

CDR3 protein: CASSLGGVHYGYTF. The CDR3 DNA reads TGTGCCAGCAGCTTGGGCGGGGTTCACTATGGCTACACCTTC. The rearrangement joins TRBV7-2 to TRBJ1-2; D is unresolved. V lost 3 bases to trimming and J lost 3 bases, with 11 bases between them. The CDR3 loop spans 14 amino acids. Germline CDR1 reads SGHTA; CDR2 reads FQGNSA.

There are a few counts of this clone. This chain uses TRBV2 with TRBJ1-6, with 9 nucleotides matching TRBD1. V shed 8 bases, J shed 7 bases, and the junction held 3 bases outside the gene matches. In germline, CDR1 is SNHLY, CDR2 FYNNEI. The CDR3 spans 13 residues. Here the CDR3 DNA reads TGTGCCAGCCAACAGGGGGCCAATTCACCCCTCCACTTT. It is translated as CASQQGANSPLHF.

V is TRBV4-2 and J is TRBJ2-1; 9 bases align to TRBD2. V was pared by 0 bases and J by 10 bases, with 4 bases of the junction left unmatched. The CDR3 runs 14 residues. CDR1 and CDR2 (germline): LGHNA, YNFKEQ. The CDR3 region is CASSQDLLAGEQFF. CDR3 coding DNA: TGTGCCAGCAGCCAAGATTTACTAGCGGGCGAGCAGTTCTTC.

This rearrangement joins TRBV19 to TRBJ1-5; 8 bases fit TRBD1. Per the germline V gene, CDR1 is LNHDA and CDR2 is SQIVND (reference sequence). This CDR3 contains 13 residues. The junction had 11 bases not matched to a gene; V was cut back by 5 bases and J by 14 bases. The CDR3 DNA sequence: TGTGCCAGTAGTTCGCCGGACAGGGAGGCAGAGCATTTT. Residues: CASSSPDREAEHF.

CDR3 residues: CSVDSDFILSTDTQYF. In DNA form, the CDR3 reads TGCAGCGTTGATAGTGACTTTATACTCAGCACAGATACGCAGTATTTT. The rearrangement uses TRBV29-1 and TRBJ2-3, with D hard to call. The CDR3 contains 16 residues. Trimming pared 3 bases from V and 0 bases from J, leaving 16 bases between. Germline-derived CDR1 and CDR2 are SQVTM and ANQGSEA.

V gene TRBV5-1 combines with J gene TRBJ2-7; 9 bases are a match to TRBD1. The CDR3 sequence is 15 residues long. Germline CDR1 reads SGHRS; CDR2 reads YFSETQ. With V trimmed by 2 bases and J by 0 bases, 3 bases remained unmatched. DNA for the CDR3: TGCGCCAGCAGCTTAGGGACAGGGAGCTCCTACGAGCAGTACTTC. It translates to CASSLGTGSSYEQYF.

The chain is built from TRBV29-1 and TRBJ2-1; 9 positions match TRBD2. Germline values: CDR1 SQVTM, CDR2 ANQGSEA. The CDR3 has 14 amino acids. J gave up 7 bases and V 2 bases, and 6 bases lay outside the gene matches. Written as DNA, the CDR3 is TGCAGCGTTGAACGGCGGGGGGGCGCAAATGAGCAGTTCTTC. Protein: CSVERRGGANEQFF.

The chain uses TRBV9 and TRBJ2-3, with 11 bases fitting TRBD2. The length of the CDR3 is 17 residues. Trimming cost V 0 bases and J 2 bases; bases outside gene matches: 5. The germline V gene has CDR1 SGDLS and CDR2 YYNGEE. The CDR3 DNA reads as TGTGCCAGCAGCGTAGCAGCTAGCGGGGGGTACACAGATACGCAGTATTTT. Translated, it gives CASSVAASGGYTDTQYF.

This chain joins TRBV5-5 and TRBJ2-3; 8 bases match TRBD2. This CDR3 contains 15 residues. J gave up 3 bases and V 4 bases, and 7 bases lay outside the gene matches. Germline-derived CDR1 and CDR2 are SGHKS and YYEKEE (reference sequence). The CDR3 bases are TGTGCCAGCAGCCCGAGCGGGGGCGGAACAGATACGCAGTATTTT. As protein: CASSPSGGGTDTQYF. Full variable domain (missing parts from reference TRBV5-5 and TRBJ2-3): DAGVTQSPTHLIKTRGQQVTLRCSPISGHKSVSWYQQVLGQGPQFIFQYYEKEERGRGNFPDRFSARQFPNYSSELNVNALLLGDSALYLCASSPSGGGTDTQYFGPGTRLTVL.

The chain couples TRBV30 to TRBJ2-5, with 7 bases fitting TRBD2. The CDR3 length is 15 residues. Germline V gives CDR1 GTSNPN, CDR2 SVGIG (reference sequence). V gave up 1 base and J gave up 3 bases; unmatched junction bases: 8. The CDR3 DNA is TGTGCCTGGAGTGCCTTCCTGGCGGGGGAAGAGACCCAGTACTTC. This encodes CAWSAFLAGEETQYF.

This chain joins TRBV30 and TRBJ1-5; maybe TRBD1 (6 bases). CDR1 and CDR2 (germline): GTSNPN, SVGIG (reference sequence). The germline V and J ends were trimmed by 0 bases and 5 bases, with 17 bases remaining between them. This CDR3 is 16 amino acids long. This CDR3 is CAWSVIGWGRDQPQHF. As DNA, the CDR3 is TGTGCCTGGAGTGTGATCGGATGGGGGCGGGATCAGCCCCAGCATTTT.